One and the same sample provided the 29 T cell receptor beta chains below, sequenced in a study of neurological immune-mediated disorders. TCRdb redid the calling of the 5' RACE reads with MiXCR, one entry per CDR3 protein. Among about 46,000 distinct CDR3 sequences, around a tenth were seen once, and the ten largest hold roughly 5%. The specimen sequenced was PBMCs. All receptors come from a man between 65 and 79 years old with HTLV-1-associated myelopathy (HAM/TSP).

This clonotype was counted at least ten times. The chain joins TRBV4-3 to TRBJ2-3; either TRBD1 or TRBD2 may fit D (5 bases each). Germline CDR1 LGHNA, CDR2 YSLEER. V gave up 0 bases and J gave up 0 bases, with 16 bases separating them. The length of the CDR3 is 18 residues. The CDR3 loop is CASSQEGPGRASTDTQYF. CDR3 coding DNA: TGCGCCAGCAGCCAAGAGGGGCCGGGACGGGCTAGCACAGATACGCAGTATTTT.

This clonotype occurred many times. The chain has TRBV29-1 and TRBJ1-2; D may be TRBD1 (5 bases). There are 12 residues in the CDR3. CDR1 and CDR2 (germline): SQVTM, ANQGSEA. Trimming shortened V by 7 bases and J by 3 bases, and 12 bases separated the two germline ends. This chain's CDR3 is CSAREGYYGYTF. CDR3 coding DNA: TGCAGCGCAAGAGAGGGGTACTATGGCTACACCTTC.

In this sample, this clonotype turned up many times. The chain joins TRBV5-1 to TRBJ1-2; 9 bases agree with TRBD1. CDR1 and CDR2 (germline): SGHRS, YFSETQ. The V and J ends lost 4 bases and 8 bases, in that order; junction bases with no gene match: 12. The length of the CDR3 is 15 residues. The CDR3 sequence: CASSTDRGPLGGYTF. As DNA, the CDR3 is TGCGCCAGCAGCACGGACAGGGGCCCGTTGGGGGGCTACACCTTC.

This clonotype was recorded at least ten times. The V and J genes are TRBV3-2 and TRBJ2-4; the DNA was not used to check the table's D call, TRBD1. TRBV3-2 has pseudogene status. CDR3 size: 17 residues. The DNA for the CDR3 is TGTGCCAGCAGCCGGGGCGCGTACGTTGGTGCCAAAAACATTCAGTACTTC. It specifies CASSRGAYVGAKNIQYF.

This clonotype was found many times. The V and J genes are TRBV3-1 and TRBJ1-3; the D is unclear. Germline V CDR1 and CDR2: LGHDT, YNNKEL (reference sequence). The CDR3 spans 15 residues. The ends were cut back, 3 bases at V and 5 bases at J, with 14 bases in the middle. CDR3 in amino acids: CASSQATTNRNTIYF. The CDR3 nucleotides read TGTGCCAGCAGCCAGGCAACAACGAACCGAAACACCATATATTTT.

At least ten counts were recorded for this clonotype. This rearrangement joins TRBV7-2 to TRBJ1-2, with a weak D call TRBD1 (6 bases). Germline CDR1 reads SGHTA; CDR2 reads FQGNSA. Trimming removed 6 bases from V and 7 bases from J, with 15 bases in between. The CDR3 runs 13 residues. CDR3 DNA: TGTGCCAGCAGACGTCCAGTGACAGGTGGCTACACCTTC. Protein sequence: CASRRPVTGGYTF.

Comment on this clonotype: A much larger clone differs by one base, so this may be a read error. V and J are TRBV4-2 and TRBJ2-1; D remains unclear. V was shortened by 2 bases and J by 7 bases, with 12 bases between the two germline ends. The CDR3 has 14 amino acids. Germline CDR1 LGHNA, CDR2 YNFKEQ. The CDR3 here is CASSQYKGWNEQFF. The CDR3 region has the DNA TGTGCCAGCAGCCAATACAAAGGCTGGAATGAGCAGTTCTTC.

The sample holds many counts of this clonotype. The chain is built from TRBV7-9 and TRBJ2-7; a weak D match, TRBD1 (8 bases). The CDR3 runs to 14 residues. Trimming took off 5 bases at V and 4 bases at J, with 15 bases between the two ends. CDR1 is SEHNR and CDR2 is FQNEAQ in the germline V gene (reference sequence). CDR3 sequence reads: CASSVNRGGYEQYF. As DNA, the CDR3 is TGTGCCAGCAGCGTAAACAGGGGGGGATACGAGCAGTACTTC.

This clonotype has ten or more counts. The J gene is TRBJ2-7, the V gene TRBV28; no definite D call. This CDR3 is 13 amino acids long. The germline V and J ends were trimmed by 4 bases and 7 bases, with 14 bases remaining between them. The V gene's germline CDR1 is MDHEN and CDR2 SYDVKM. The CDR3 DNA reads as TGTGCCAGCAGTTCCGGGCCGCTCGGAGAGCAGTACTTC. Translating gives CASSSGPLGEQYF.

Ten or more counts support this clonotype. The chain combines TRBV7-9 with TRBJ2-1, with D possibly being TRBD1 (6 bases). The CDR3 runs to 15 residues. Between the trimmed V and J ends, which lost 2 bases and 5 bases, there was a span of 13 bases. CDR1 and CDR2 from the germline V gene are SEHNR and FQNEAQ (reference sequence). CDR3 in amino acids: CASSLSGTRDNEQFF. CDR3 in DNA: TGTGCCAGCAGCTTATCCGGGACAAGGGACAATGAGCAGTTCTTC.

Ten or more counts support this clonotype. The gene calls are TRBV6-2 or TRBV6-3 and TRBJ1-5; tentatively, D is TRBD1 (6 bases). Trimming took off 6 bases at V and 0 bases at J, with 12 bases between the two ends. Germline V gene data show CDR1 as MNHEY and CDR2 as SVGEGT. This CDR3 is 15 amino acids long. CDR3: CASSTNRDSNQPQHF. CDR3 in DNA: TGTGCCAGCAGCACCAACAGGGATAGCAATCAGCCCCAGCATTTT.

This clonotype was counted many times. The chain couples TRBV9 to TRBJ2-1, with D perhaps being TRBD1 or TRBD2 (5 bases each). The CDR3 is 17 amino acids. Trimming cost V 0 bases and J 9 bases, with 22 bases left between them. Germline V gives CDR1 SGDLS, CDR2 YYNGEE. CDR3 loop: CASSVVPRTARGTEQFF. DNA of the CDR3: TGTGCCAGCAGCGTAGTTCCTCGGACTGCCCGAGGGACTGAGCAGTTCTTC.

This clonotype was counted a few times. The V and J genes are TRBV7-9 and TRBJ2-7; no reliable D call. Trimming took off 5 bases at V and 0 bases at J, with 5 bases between the two ends. The CDR3 length is 12 residues. Germline V gives CDR1 SEHNR, CDR2 FQNEAQ (reference sequence). CDR3 in DNA: TGTGCCAGCAGCCTGTACTCCTACGAGCAGTACTTC. Protein sequence: CASSLYSYEQYF.

A few counts support this clonotype. This chain links TRBV12-3 or TRBV12-4 with TRBJ2-3, with D hard to call. CDR3 length: 13 residues. V gave up 6 bases and J gave up 2 bases, with 9 bases separating them. CDR3 sequence (DNA): TGTGCCAGCAGGAGAAGGGTCACAGATACGCAGTATTTT. Translation: CASRRRVTDTQYF.

In this sample, this clonotype turned up many times. The chain carries TRBV7-2 and TRBJ2-3; the match to TRBD2 covers 9 bases. CDR3 size: 17 residues. The J segment lost 4 bases and the V segment lost 1 base, leaving 9 bases of the junction unmatched. Germline CDR1 SGHTA, CDR2 FQGNSA. In DNA, the CDR3 is TGTGCCAGCAGCTTAGTGGGACTAGCCCCCCCCGCAGATACGCAGTATTTT. Its translation is CASSLVGLAPPADTQYF.

The V gene is TRBV5-1, the J gene TRBJ1-2, with D uncertain. The CDR3 loop spans 12 amino acids. Germline V lookup: CDR1 SGHRS, CDR2 YFSETQ. Trimming left V 4 bases short and J 6 bases short, with 10 bases between. The chain's CDR3 is CASSPDWDGYTF. In nucleotides, the CDR3 is TGCGCCAGCAGCCCGGACTGGGATGGCTACACCTTC.

This clonotype was recorded at least ten times. The chain combines TRBV20-1 with TRBJ2-5; D not certain. The V gene lost 5 bases and the J gene lost 5 bases, with 27 bases spanning the gap. The germline CDR1 and CDR2 sequences are DFQATT and SNEGSKA (reference sequence). The CDR3 is 17 amino acids. CDR3 protein: CSAHTTTDSPPHETQYF. The CDR3 coding sequence is TGCAGTGCTCACACAACCACTGATTCCCCCCCTCATGAGACCCAGTACTTC.

V and J are TRBV18 and TRBJ1-6, with no clear D. Germline V lookup: CDR1 KGHSH, CDR2 LQKENI. The V and J ends lost 6 bases and 13 bases respectively, with 19 bases between them. CDR3 size: 14 residues. This CDR3 is CASSHTEHNFPLHF. CDR3 sequence (DNA): TGTGCCAGCTCCCACACAGAGCATAATTTTCCCCTCCACTTT.

This chain links TRBV20-1 with TRBJ2-1; D ambiguous. V shed 5 bases and J shed 6 bases, with 17 bases lying between them. This CDR3 region has 14 residues. The germline V gene encodes CDR1 DFQATT and CDR2 SNEGSKA (reference sequence). The CDR3 loop is CSASPDRRVNEQFF. DNA for the CDR3: TGCAGTGCTTCTCCAGACCGAAGGGTCAATGAGCAGTTCTTC.

In this sample, this clonotype turned up many times. This chain connects TRBV7-9 to TRBJ2-7, with D hard to call. CDR1 is SEHNR, CDR2 FQNEAQ, per germline (reference sequence). CDR3 length equals 13 residues. The V end was cut by 1 base, the J end by 3 bases, with 7 bases between. The CDR3 sequence: CASSLVGGYEQYF. The CDR3 DNA follows: TGTGCCAGCAGCTTAGTGGGCGGCTACGAGCAGTACTTC.

This clonotype was recorded many times. The chain recombines TRBV20-1 with TRBJ2-3; tentative D call: TRBD1 (5 bases). The CDR3 is 13 residues long. V lost 6 bases and J 7 bases, leaving 17 bases between the germline ends. Germline V gene sequence: CDR1 DFQATT, CDR2 SNEGSKA (reference sequence). The CDR3 region is CSADSLLANTQYF. DNA for the CDR3: TGCAGTGCCGACAGCCTGTTGGCAAATACGCAGTATTTT.

Sample share makes this clonotype medium-sized (0.01 to 0.1%). V and J are TRBV15 and TRBJ2-2; D not certain. Germline CDR1 is LNHNV and CDR2 is YYDKDF (reference sequence). Deletions cut 6 bases from V and 6 bases from J, with 11 bases between. The CDR3 covers 13 residues. The CDR3 DNA sequence: TGTGCCACCAGACGCGAAGGCCCCGGGGAGCTGTTTTTT. It translates to CATRREGPGELFF.

This clonotype was found many times. This chain joins TRBV7-2 and TRBJ2-5, with TRBD2 matching 8 bases. With V trimmed by 5 bases and J by 4 bases, 9 bases remained unmatched. CDR1 SGHTA and CDR2 FQGNSA come from the germline V gene. This CDR3 has 15 residues. This CDR3 is CASSAGGAPGETQYF. The CDR3 DNA reads TGTGCCAGCAGCGCGGGGGGAGCCCCCGGAGAGACCCAGTACTTC.

This clonotype was observed at least ten times. The V and J genes are TRBV5-1 and TRBJ2-3; D is ambiguous. This CDR3 comprises 13 residues. Germline CDR1 SGHRS, CDR2 YFSETQ. The V end was cut by 6 bases, the J end by 9 bases, with 17 bases between. The CDR3 here is CASTLLTSQTQYF. DNA for the CDR3: TGCGCCAGCACCCTTCTGACGTCGCAAACGCAGTATTTT. The full variable domain, completed using reference TRBV5-1 and TRBJ2-3, is KAGVTQTPRYLIKTRGQQVTLSCSPISGHRSVSWYQQTPGQGLQFLFEYFSETQRNKGNFPGRFSGRQFSNSRSEMNVSTLELGDSALYLCASTLLTSQTQYFGPGTRLTVL.

This clonotype was counted at least ten times. V usage is TRBV20-1 and J usage is TRBJ1-2; 10 nucleotides align to TRBD1. Germline CDR1 reads DFQATT; CDR2 reads SNEGSKA (reference sequence). The CDR3 consists of 14 residues. V dropped 0 bases and J dropped 4; count of bases not matched to a gene: 2. CDR3 loop: CSARDDRGPYGYTF. In DNA form, the CDR3 reads TGCAGTGCTAGAGACGACAGGGGGCCCTATGGCTACACCTTC.

This clonotype was seen ten or more times. The rearrangement links TRBV6-5 to TRBJ1-4; TRBD1 agrees at 11 bases. Germline-derived CDR1 and CDR2 are MNHEY and SVGAGI. V was pared by 3 bases and J by 8 bases, with 5 bases of the junction left unmatched. This CDR3 is 15 amino acids long. This CDR3 is CASSYSGTGGEKLFF. As DNA, the CDR3 is TGTGCCAGCAGTTATTCCGGGACAGGGGGAGAAAAACTGTTTTTT.

This clonotype was counted only a few times. The V call is TRBV20-1, the J call TRBJ2-5; D possibly corresponds to TRBD2 (5 bases). Germline lookup yields CDR1 DFQATT and CDR2 SNEGSKA (reference sequence). The length of the CDR3 is 13 residues. The ends were cut back, 5 bases at V and 4 bases at J, with 14 bases in the middle. The CDR3 nucleotides read TGCAGTGCTTCACCTAGCCTTCGAGAGACCCAGTACTTC. It is translated as CSASPSLRETQYF.

This clonotype was seen many times. The V gene is TRBV5-1, the J gene TRBJ2-1; 8 bases match TRBD2. The CDR3 extends over 15 amino acids. CDR1 is SGHRS, CDR2 YFSETQ, per germline. V was clipped by 3 bases and J by 1 base; unmatched bases: 3. The CDR3 sequence: CASSYGLASYNEQFF. For the CDR3, the DNA is TGCGCCAGCAGCTACGGACTAGCTTCCTACAATGAGCAGTTCTTC.

Ten or more counts support this clonotype. The chain links TRBV20-1 to TRBJ1-6; D not resolved. In germline, CDR1 is DFQATT, CDR2 SNEGSKA (reference sequence). The CDR3 is 14 residues long. Trimming cost V 0 bases and J 9 bases, with 12 bases left between them. Here the CDR3 DNA reads TGCAGTGCTAGAGATCAGGAGGGTCTTTCACCCCTCCACTTT. Translating gives CSARDQEGLSPLHF.